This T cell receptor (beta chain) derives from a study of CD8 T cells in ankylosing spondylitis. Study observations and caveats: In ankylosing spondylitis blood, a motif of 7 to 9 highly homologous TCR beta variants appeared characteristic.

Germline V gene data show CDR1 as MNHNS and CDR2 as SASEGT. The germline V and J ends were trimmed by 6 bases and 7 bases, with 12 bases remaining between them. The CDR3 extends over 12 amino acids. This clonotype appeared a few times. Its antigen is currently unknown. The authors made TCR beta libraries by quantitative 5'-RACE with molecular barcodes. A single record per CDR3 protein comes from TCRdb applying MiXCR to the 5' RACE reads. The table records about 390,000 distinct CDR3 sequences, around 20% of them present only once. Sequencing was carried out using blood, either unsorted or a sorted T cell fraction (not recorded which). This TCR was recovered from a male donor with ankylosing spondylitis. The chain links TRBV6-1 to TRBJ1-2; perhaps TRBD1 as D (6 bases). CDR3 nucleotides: TGTGCCAGCAGGGCCGGGGGCGCTGGCTACACCTTC. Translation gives CASRAGGAGYTF.